This TCR beta chain came from a study of blood T cell repertoires in COVID-19. About the study: Acute and convalescent COVID-19 samples came from the United States, Italy and Spain. Sample material is recorded as cDNA or gDNA derived from T cells, B-cell-depleted T cells, or PBMCs.

V was shortened by 8 bases and J by 3 bases, with 14 bases between the two germline ends. The length of the CDR3 is 14 residues. Germline CDR1 MNHEY, CDR2 SMNVEV (reference sequence). Per the authors' pipeline: Reference gene primer amplification gave nucleated cell count estimates. The protocol was immunoSEQ multiplex PCR, while the TCRdb copy is restricted to in-frame clones and leaves out a portion. V, J and clone size reflect that table, while D and trimming were determined from the DNA. The sample has around 150,000 clones, 77% seen once; the top ten hold about 8.4%. The source is a woman aged 50 to 60 with active or convalescent COVID-19. Sample: peripheral blood. V gene TRBV27 combines with J gene TRBJ1-5; maybe TRBD1 (5 bases). CDR3 in DNA: TGTGCCAGCGGGGGAGGGGTTAACAATCAGCCCCAGCATTTT. It is translated as CASGGGVNNQPQHF.